This T cell receptor beta chain comes out of a study of read filtering for tumor transcriptome and immune sequencing. Overall study context: Whole-transcriptome libraries were prepared after DNase treatment.

At the time of active disease, bone marrow was collected from every patient. There are many counts of this clonotype. The CDR3 is 15 amino acids. Germline trimming cut 2 bases from V and 5 bases from J; bases unmatched to any gene: 3. Germline loops: CDR1 SGHAT, CDR2 FQNNGV. This library used 300 to 500 ng RNA and molecular barcoded adaptors spanning alpha/delta and beta/gamma chains. TCRdb itself ran the reads through MiXCR, one entry per CDR3 protein. The repertoire holds about 130,000 distinct CDR3 sequences, with less than 15% as singletons. This chain uses TRBV11-2 with TRBJ2-2; 9 bases are shared with TRBD2. Sequencing was performed on a population of CD138-negative cells sorted from bone marrow. The clonotype originates from a donor at least 40 years old with multiple myeloma. The CDR3 loop reads CASSLLTSGTGELFF. CDR3 nucleotide sequence: TGTGCCAGCAGCTTATTGACTAGCGGAACCGGGGAGCTGTTTTTT.